This T cell receptor (beta chain) was documented in a study of human T cells and chemical hapten exposure (dated by TCRdb to about 2021). For the study in its entirety: For sensitization, 2% DPC in acetone was applied to an approximately 2 cm by approximately 2 cm area of upper inner arm skin. Weekly therapeutic DPC doses were additionally applied to the scalp of patients throughout the roughly 25-week study period. Patch testing was performed on the upper back with Finn chambers containing 0.01% DPC, and the patch tests were scored after 6 days according to International Contact Dermatitis Research Group standards. Alopecia areata with under or over 50% scalp involvement, alopecia totalis and alopecia universalis were represented in the patient cohort, which was mostly female. Libraries were combined into a pool for sequencing, and differences in TCR yield between samples came mainly from small differences in library volumes within the pool. This study followed changes in the peripheral blood TCR repertoire in vivo during primary and secondary sensitization of alopecia patients to the hapten diphenylcyclopropenone (DPC). Blood was sampled from patients pre-sensitization (week 0) and at 2, 6 and about 24 weeks after DPC sensitization. Around 30 alopecia patients provided blood for TCR sequencing at one to four time points (pre-sensitization, 2, 6 and 24 weeks).

Library prep was done by RACE. Sequencing was performed on a NextSeq 500. During library preparation, unique molecular identifiers were attached to individual cDNA molecules so that TCRs could be counted in a quantitative, reproducible way. Each blood RNA sample was used to sequence both TCR alpha and TCR beta chains. The study's processing was this. A median of roughly 100,000 TCRs per sample was observed, with a range of roughly 20,000 to 700,000. The Decombinator software suite was used to annotate V, J and CDR3 in the TCR reads. For PS versus PT1 abundance plots, all samples were subsampled to the same number of TCRs (28,000). TCRs were defined as expanded if absent before sensitization and observed at least eight times at the 2-week time point. TCRdb applied fastp at Q25 and MiXCR to the public reads, then kept only in-frame beta chains. Each entry is one CDR3 protein sequence, shown with its most common DNA and genes. The V and J calls here are based on TCRdb, not the publication. Recorded for this sample are 340,000 or so distinct CDR3 sequences; around 6.9% of them occurred a single time. The ten biggest clones cover more than 7% of the sample.

Explained via the paper, the time point label denotes: patch test 1, 2 weeks after DPC sensitization. The treatment or condition label of this sample denotes: therapeutic diphenylcyclopropenone sensitization with weekly scalp DPC. At every patch-test visit, the blood draw took place before the patch test was put on. To be eligible, patients had to be aged 18 to 70, diagnosed with alopecia and judged suitable for DPC therapy, while pregnant patients were excluded. Unfractionated whole blood was collected in Tempus Blood RNA tubes, and total RNA was extracted from that blood. Broad study findings and their caveats: The number of TCRs above 1 in 1000 frequency did not change with DPC sensitization; there was no evidence of global repertoire structure alterations. Patch test score correlated positively with the number of PT1 expanded TCRs, reaching significance at thresholds 8, 16 and 32 but not at 4. After repeated subsampling, changes were observed in the strength of the expansion versus patch-test correlation and in the threshold at which the correlation became significant. All patients had alopecia, a presumed autoimmune disease, so their immune response might differ from that of healthy individuals. Expanded TCRs formed significantly more large CDR3 similarity clusters than pre-sensitization or healthy control sets, consistent with antigen-driven responses.

The V end gives up 6 bases and the J end 1 base, leaving 4 bases in the junction not matched to a gene. The germline V gene provides CDR1 MNHEY and CDR2 SVGAGI. The CDR3, from cysteine to phenylalanine, totals 14 residues. The CDR3 DNA has 42 bases and is translated from base 1. The sample holds many counts of this clonotype. Its antigen remains undetermined. It has no much larger one-base neighbor in the sample; base qualities were not kept. Rearrangement joined TRBV6-5 to TRBJ2-7, with TRBD1 identical over 9 junction bases. Sequencing was performed on whole blood, taken in connection with sensitization to the hapten diphenylcyclopropenone (DPC). The source is a woman under 30 with alopecia areata. Some clones in this sample may be carry-over from other donors' samples. The nucleotide sequence is TGTGCCAGCAGAGCCGGGACAGGGTCCTACGAGCAGTACTTC. Translation gives CASRAGTGSYEQYF.